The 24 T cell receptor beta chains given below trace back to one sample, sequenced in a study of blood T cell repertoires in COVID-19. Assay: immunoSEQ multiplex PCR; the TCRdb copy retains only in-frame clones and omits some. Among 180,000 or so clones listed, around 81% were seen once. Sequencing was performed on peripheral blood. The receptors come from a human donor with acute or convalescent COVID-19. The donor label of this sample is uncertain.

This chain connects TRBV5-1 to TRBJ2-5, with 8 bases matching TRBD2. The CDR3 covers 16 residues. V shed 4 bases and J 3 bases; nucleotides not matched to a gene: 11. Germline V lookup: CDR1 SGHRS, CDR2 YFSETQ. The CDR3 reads CASSLGVSGNKETQYF. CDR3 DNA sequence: TGCGCCAGCAGCCTGGGGGTTAGCGGGAATAAAGAGACCCAGTACTTC.

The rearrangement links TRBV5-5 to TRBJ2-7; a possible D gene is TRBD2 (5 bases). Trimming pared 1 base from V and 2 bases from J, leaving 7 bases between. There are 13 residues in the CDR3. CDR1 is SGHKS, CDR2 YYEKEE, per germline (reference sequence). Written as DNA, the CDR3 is TGTGCCAGCAGCTTGCGGGAACCCTACGAGCAGTACTTC. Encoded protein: CASSLREPYEQYF.

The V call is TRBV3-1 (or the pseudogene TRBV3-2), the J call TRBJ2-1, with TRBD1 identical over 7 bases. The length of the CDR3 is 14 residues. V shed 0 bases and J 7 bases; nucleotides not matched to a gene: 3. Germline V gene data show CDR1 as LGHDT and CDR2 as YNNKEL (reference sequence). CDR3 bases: TGTGCCAGCAGCCAAGAGACAGGGTGGAATGAGCAGTTCTTC. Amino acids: CASSQETGWNEQFF.

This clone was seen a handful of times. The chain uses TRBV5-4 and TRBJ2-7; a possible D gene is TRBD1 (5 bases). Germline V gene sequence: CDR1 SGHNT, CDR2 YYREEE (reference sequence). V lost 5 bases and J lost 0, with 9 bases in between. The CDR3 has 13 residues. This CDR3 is CASRLQGSYEQYF. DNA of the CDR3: TGTGCCAGCAGACTGCAGGGCTCCTACGAGCAGTACTTC.

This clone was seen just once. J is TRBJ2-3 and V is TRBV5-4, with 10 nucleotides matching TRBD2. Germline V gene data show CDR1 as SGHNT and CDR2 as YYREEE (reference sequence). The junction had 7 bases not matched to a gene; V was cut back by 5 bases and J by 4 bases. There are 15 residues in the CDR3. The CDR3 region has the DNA TGTGCCAGCAGTCGCGGGACTAGCGTAGCAGATACGCAGTATTTT. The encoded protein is CASSRGTSVADTQYF.

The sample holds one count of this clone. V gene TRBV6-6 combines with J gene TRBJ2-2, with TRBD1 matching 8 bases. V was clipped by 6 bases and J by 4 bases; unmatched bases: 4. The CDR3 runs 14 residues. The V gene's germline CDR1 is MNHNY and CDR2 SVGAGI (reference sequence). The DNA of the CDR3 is TGTGCCAGCAGCTCGGACAGGGCCACCGGGGAGCTGTTTTTT. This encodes CASSSDRATGELFF.

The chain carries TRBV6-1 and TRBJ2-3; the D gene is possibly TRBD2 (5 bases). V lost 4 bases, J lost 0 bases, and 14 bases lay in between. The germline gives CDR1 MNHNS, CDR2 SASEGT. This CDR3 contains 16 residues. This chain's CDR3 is CASSATLGLSTDTQYF. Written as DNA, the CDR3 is TGTGCCAGCAGTGCAACCTTAGGACTGAGCACAGATACGCAGTATTTT.

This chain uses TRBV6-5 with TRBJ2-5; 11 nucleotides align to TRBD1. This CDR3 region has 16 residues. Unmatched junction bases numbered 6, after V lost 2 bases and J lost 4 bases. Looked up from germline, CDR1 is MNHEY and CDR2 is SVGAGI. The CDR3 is CASSYSRTGGSETQYF. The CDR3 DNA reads TGTGCCAGCAGTTACAGTCGGACAGGGGGCTCAGAGACCCAGTACTTC.

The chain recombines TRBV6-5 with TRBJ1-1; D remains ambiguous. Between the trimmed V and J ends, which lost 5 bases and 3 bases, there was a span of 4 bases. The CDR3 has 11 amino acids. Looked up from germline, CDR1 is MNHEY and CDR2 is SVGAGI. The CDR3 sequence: CASSHDTEAFF. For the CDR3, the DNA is TGTGCCAGCAGTCATGACACTGAAGCTTTCTTT.

CDR3 sequence reads: CASSLRRGNTEAFF. The CDR3 nucleotides are TGCGCCAGCAGCTTGCGCCGGGGGAATACTGAAGCTTTCTTT. This rearrangement joins TRBV5-1 to TRBJ1-1, with TRBD1 as a possible D gene (5 bases). There are 14 residues in the CDR3. Germline V gene sequence: CDR1 SGHRS, CDR2 YFSETQ. The ends were cut back, 1 base at V and 5 bases at J, with 12 bases in the middle.

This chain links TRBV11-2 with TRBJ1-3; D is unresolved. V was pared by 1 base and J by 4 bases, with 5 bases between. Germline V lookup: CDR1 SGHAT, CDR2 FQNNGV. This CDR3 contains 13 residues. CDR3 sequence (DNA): TGTGCCAGCAGCTTAGGTCGGGGAAACACCATATATTTT. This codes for CASSLGRGNTIYF. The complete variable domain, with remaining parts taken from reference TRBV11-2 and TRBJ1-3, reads EAGVAQSPRYKIIEKRQSVAFWCNPISGHATLYWYQQILGQGPKLLIQFQNNGVVDDSQLPKDRFSAERLKGVDSTLKIQPAKLEDSAVYLCASSLGRGNTIYFGEGSWLTVV.

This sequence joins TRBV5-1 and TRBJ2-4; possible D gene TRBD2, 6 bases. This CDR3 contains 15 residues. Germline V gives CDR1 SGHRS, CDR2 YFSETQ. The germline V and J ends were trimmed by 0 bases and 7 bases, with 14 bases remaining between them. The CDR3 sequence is CASSLEEGRRNIQYF. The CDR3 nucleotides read TGCGCCAGCAGCTTGGAGGAAGGGAGGAGGAACATTCAGTACTTC.

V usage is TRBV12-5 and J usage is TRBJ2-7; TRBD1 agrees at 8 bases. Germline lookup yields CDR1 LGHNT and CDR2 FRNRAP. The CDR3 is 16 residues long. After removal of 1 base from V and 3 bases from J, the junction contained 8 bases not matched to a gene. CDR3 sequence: CASGLGVGTGLYEQYF. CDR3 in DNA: TGTGCTAGTGGTTTGGGTGTGGGGACAGGCCTCTACGAGCAGTACTTC.

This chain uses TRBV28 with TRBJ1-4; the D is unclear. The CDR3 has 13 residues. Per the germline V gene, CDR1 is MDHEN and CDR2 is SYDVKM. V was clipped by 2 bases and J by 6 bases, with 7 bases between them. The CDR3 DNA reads TGTGCCAGCAGTTTACTGAGAGATGAAAAACTGTTTTTT. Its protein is CASSLLRDEKLFF.

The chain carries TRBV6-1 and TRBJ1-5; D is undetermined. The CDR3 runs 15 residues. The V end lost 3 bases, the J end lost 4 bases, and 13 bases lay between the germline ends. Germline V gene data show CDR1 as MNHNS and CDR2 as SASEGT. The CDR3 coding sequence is TGTGCCAGCAGTGAGGCACCAGAACGTAATCAGCCCCAGCATTTT. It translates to CASSEAPERNQPQHF.

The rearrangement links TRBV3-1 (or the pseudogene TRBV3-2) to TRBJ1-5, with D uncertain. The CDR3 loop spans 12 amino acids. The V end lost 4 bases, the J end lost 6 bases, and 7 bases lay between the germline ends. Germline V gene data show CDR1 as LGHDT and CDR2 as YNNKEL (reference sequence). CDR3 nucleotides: TGTGCCAGCAGCCCGGGGAGTCAGCCCCAGCATTTT. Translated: CASSPGSQPQHF.

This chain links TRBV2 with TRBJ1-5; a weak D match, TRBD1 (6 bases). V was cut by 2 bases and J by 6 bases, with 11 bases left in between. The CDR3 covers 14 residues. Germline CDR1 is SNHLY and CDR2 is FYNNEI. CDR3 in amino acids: CASSEQQGGQPQHF. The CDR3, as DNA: TGTGCCAGCAGTGAACAACAGGGTGGTCAGCCCCAGCATTTT.

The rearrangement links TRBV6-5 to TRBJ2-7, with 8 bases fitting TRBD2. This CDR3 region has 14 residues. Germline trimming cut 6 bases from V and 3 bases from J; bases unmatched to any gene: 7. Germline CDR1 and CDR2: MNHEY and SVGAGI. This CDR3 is CASSLGTSNYEQYF. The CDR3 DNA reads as TGTGCCAGCAGCCTCGGGACTAGTAACTACGAGCAGTACTTC.

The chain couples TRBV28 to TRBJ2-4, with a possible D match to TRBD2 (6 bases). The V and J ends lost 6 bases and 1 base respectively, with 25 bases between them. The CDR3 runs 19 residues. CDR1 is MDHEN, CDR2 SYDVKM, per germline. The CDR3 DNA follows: TGTGCCAGCAGCCCTAACCGAATCCAGCGGGCTGGGGCCAAAAACATTCAGTACTTC. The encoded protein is CASSPNRIQRAGAKNIQYF.

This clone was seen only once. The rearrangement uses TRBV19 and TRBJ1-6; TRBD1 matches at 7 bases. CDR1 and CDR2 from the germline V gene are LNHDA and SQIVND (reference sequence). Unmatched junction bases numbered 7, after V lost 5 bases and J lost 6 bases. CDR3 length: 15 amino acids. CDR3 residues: CASSARGLGNSPLHF. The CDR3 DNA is TGTGCCAGTAGTGCAAGGGGGCTGGGTAATTCACCCCTCCACTTT. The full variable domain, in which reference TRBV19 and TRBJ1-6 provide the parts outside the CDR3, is DGGITQSPKYLFRKEGQNVTLSCEQNLNHDAMYWYRQDPGQGLRLIYYSQIVNDFQKGDIAEGYSVSREKKESFPLTVTSAQKNPTAFYLCASSARGLGNSPLHFGNGTRLTVT.

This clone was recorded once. In DNA form, the CDR3 reads TGTGCCAGCACCCTTAGGGGGGGGGAGACTGAAGCTTTCTTT. Translated, it gives CASTLRGGETEAFF. The gene calls are TRBV6-6 and TRBJ1-1, with TRBD1 as a possible D gene (6 bases). The germline CDR1 and CDR2 sequences are MNHNY and SVGAGI (reference sequence). The CDR3 sequence is 14 residues long. V was cut by 7 bases and J by 5 bases, with 17 bases left in between.

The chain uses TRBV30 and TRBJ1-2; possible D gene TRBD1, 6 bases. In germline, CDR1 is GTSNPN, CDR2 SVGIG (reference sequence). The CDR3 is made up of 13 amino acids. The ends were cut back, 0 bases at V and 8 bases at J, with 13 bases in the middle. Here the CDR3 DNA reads TGTGCCTGGAGTGTCTTACAGGGCGGCGGCTACACCTTC. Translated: CAWSVLQGGGYTF.

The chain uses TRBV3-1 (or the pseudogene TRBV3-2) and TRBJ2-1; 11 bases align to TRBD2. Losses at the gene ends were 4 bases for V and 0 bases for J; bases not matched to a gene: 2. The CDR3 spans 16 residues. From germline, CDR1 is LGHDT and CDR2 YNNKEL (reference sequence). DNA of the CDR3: TGTGCCAGCAGCCGACTAGCGGGGAGCTCCTACAATGAGCAGTTCTTC. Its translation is CASSRLAGSSYNEQFF.

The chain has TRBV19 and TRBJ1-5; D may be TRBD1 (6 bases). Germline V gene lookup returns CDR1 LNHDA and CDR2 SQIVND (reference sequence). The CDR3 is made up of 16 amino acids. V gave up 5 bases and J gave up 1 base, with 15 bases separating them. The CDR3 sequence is CASSVRDIVSNQPQHF. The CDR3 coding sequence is TGTGCCAGTAGTGTCCGGGACATAGTGAGCAATCAGCCCCAGCATTTT. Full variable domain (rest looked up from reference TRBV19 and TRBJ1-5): DGGITQSPKYLFRKEGQNVTLSCEQNLNHDAMYWYRQDPGQGLRLIYYSQIVNDFQKGDIAEGYSVSREKKESFPLTVTSAQKNPTAFYLCASSVRDIVSNQPQHFGDGTRLSIL.